Here is one T cell receptor (beta chain) with its context. Its specificity is not known. This specimen comes from a study of T cells expressing NK-cell markers. Whole-study context: The eight sequenced donors comprised seven who were HCMV-seropositive and one who was seronegative. Whole-study findings and limits: These clonotypes also led the CD3+CD56-NKG2C+ fraction in several donors.

TCRdb reprocessed the 5' RACE reads and stores each CDR3 protein as one record, lacking DNA. The table for this sample gives 500,000 to 700,000 distinct CDR3 sequences. The sequenced material came from blood T cells: a sorted CD56 or NKG2C T cell subset, CD4+ or CD8+ T cells, or bulk PBMC T cells (not recorded which). This TCR derives from a man aged 18 to 30 in good health.

CDR3 sequence: CASSLALGQVTDTQYF. The chain recombines TRBV5-1 with TRBJ2-3; TCRdb indicates TRBD1, and absent DNA this call remains unverified. The CDR3 extends over 16 amino acids. The germline gives CDR1 SGHRS, CDR2 YFSETQ.